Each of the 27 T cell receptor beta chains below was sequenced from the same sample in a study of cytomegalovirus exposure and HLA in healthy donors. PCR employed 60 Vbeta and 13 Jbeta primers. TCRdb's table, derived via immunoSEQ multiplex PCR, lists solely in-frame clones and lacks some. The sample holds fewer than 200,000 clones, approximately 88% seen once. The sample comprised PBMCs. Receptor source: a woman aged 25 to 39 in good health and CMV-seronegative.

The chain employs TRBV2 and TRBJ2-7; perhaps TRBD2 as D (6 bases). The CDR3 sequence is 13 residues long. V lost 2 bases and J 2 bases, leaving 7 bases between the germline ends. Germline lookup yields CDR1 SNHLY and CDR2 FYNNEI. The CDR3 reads CASSEPGAYEQYF. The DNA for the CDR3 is TGTGCCAGCAGTGAACCGGGAGCCTACGAGCAGTACTTC.

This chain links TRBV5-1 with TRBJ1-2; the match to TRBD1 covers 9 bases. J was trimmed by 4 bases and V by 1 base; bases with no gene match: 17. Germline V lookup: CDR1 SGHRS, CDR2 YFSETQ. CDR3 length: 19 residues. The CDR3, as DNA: TGCGCCAGCAGCTTGCCTCCGGGACAGGGTTATGGGGTTGGCTATGGCTACACCTTC. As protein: CASSLPPGQGYGVGYGYTF. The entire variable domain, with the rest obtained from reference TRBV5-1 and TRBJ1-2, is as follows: KAGVTQTPRYLIKTRGQQVTLSCSPISGHRSVSWYQQTPGQGLQFLFEYFSETQRNKGNFPGRFSGRQFSNSRSEMNVSTLELGDSALYLCASSLPPGQGYGVGYGYTFGSGTRLTVV.

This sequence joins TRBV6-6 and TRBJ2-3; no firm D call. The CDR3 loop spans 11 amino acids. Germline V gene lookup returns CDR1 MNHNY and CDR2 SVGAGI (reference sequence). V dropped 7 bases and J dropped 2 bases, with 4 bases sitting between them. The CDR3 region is CASTHTDTQYF. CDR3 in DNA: TGTGCCAGCACCCACACAGATACGCAGTATTTT.

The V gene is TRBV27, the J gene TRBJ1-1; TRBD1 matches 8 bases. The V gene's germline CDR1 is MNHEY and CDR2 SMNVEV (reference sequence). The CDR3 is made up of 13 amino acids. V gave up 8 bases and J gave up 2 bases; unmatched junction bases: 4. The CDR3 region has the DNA TGTGCCAGCTCGGGACAGGTAAACACTGAAGCTTTCTTT. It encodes CASSGQVNTEAFF.

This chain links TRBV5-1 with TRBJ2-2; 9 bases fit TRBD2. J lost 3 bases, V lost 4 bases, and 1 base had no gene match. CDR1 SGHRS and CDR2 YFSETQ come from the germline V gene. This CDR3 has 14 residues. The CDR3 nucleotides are TGCGCCAGCAGCCGACTAGCGGACACCGGGGAGCTGTTTTTT. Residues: CASSRLADTGELFF.

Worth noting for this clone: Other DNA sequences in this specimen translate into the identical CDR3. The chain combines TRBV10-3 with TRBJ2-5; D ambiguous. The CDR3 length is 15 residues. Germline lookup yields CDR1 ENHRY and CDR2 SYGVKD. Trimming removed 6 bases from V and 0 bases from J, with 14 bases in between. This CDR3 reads CAIRSAIVNQETQYF. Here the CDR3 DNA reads TGTGCCATCAGAAGTGCAATAGTGAACCAAGAGACCCAGTACTTC.

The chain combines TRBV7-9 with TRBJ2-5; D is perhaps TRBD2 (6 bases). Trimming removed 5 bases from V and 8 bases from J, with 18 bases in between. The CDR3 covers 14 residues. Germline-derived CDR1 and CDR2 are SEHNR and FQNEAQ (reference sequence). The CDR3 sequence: CASSQGDFRETQYF. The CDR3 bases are TGTGCCAGCAGCCAAGGGGACTTCCGGGAAACCCAGTACTTC. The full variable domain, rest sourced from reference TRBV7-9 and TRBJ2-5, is DTGVSQNPRHKITKRGQNVTFRCDPISEHNRLYWYRQTLGQGPEFLTYFQNEAQLEKSRLLSDRFSAERPKGSFSTLEIQRTEQGDSAMYLCASSQGDFRETQYFGPGTRLLVL.

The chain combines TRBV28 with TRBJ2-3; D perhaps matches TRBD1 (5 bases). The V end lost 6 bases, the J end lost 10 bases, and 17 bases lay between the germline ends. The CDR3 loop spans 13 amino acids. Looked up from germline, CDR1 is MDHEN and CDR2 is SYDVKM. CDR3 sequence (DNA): TGTGCCAGCAGCCCACCTCCCGGACAAGCGCAGTATTTT. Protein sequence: CASSPPPGQAQYF.

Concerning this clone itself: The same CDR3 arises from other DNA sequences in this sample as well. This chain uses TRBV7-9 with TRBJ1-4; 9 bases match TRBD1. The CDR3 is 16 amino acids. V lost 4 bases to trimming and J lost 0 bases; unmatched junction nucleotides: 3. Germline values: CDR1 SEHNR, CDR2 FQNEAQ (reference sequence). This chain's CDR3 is CASSSGQGATNEKLFF. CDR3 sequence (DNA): TGTGCCAGCAGCTCGGGACAGGGTGCAACTAATGAAAAACTGTTTTTT.

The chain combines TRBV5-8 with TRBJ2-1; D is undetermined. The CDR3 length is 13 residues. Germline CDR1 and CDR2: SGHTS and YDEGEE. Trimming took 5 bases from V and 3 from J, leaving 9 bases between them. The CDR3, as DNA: TGTGCCAGCAGACAAAACATCTACAATGAGCAGTTCTTC. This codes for CASRQNIYNEQFF.

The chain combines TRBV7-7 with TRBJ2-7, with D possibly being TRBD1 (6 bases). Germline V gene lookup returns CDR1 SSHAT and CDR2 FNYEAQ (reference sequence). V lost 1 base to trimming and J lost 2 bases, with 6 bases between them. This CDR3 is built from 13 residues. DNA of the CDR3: TGTGCCAGCAGCTTAGGGACAGCCTACGAGCAGTACTTC. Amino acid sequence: CASSLGTAYEQYF.

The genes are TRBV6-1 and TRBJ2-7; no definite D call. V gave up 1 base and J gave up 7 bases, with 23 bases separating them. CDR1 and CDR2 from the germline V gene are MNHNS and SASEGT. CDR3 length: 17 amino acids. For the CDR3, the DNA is TGTGCCAGCAGTGAAGGGTGGTCGGTACCGGCCCCGCGGGAGCAGTACTTC. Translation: CASSEGWSVPAPREQYF.

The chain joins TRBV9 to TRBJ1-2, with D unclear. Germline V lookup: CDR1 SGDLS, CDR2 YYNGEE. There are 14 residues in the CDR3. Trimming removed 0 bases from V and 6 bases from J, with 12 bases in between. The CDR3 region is CASSVDGMFNGYTF. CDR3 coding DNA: TGTGCCAGCAGCGTAGACGGGATGTTCAATGGCTACACCTTC.

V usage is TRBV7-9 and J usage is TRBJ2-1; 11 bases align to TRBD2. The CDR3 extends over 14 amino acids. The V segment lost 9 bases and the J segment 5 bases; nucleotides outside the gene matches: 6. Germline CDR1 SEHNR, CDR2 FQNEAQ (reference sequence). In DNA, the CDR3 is TGTGCCAGGGGGACTAGCGGTACAAACAATGAGCAGTTCTTC. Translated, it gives CARGTSGTNNEQFF.

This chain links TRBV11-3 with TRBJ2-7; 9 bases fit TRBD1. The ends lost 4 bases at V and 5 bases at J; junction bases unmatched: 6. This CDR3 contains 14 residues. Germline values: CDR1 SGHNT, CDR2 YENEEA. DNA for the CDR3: TGTGCCAGCAGCTACCGGGACAGGGCCAACGAGCAGTACTTC. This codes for CASSYRDRANEQYF.

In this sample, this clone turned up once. Written as DNA, the CDR3 is TGTGCCAGCAGTCCCCGGACAGGTGGTTGGAATGAGCAGTTCTTC. Its protein product is CASSPRTGGWNEQFF. The chain links TRBV27 to TRBJ2-1, with 7 bases identical to TRBD1. J lost 7 bases, V lost 5 bases, and 11 bases had no gene match. Looked up from germline, CDR1 is MNHEY and CDR2 is SMNVEV (reference sequence). CDR3 length: 15 amino acids.

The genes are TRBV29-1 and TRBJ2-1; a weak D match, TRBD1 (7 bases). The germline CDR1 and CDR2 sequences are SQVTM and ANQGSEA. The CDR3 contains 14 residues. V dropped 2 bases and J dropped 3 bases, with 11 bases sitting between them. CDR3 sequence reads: CSVEHRGGYNEQFF. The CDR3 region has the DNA TGCAGCGTTGAACACAGGGGAGGCTACAATGAGCAGTTCTTC.

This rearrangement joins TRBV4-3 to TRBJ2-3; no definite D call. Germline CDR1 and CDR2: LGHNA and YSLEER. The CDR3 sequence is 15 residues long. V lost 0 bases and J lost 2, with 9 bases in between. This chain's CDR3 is CASSQDPAATDTQYF. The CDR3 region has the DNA TGCGCCAGCAGCCAAGATCCGGCGGCCACAGATACGCAGTATTTT.

CDR3 coding DNA: TGCGCCAGCAGCCCCGGACAGGGCCCCAACTATGGCTACACCTTC. It is translated as CASSPGQGPNYGYTF. The chain combines TRBV4-1 with TRBJ1-2; TRBD1 matches at 8 bases. Germline CDR1 MGHRA, CDR2 YSYEKL. CDR3 length equals 15 residues. Trimming at V came to 4 bases and at J to 2 bases, leaving 6 bases not matched to a gene.

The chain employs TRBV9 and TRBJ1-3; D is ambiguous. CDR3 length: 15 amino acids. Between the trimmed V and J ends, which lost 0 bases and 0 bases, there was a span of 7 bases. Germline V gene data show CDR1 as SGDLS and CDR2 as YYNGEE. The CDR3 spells CASSVVGSSGNTIYF. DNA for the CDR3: TGTGCCAGCAGCGTAGTCGGGAGCTCTGGAAACACCATATATTTT.

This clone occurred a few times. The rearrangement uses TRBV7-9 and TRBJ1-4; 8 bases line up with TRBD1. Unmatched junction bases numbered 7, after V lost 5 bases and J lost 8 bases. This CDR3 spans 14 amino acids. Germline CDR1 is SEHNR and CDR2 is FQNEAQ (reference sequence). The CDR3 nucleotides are TGTGCCAGCAGCCGGGACAGGTTAGGGGAAAAACTGTTTTTT. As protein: CASSRDRLGEKLFF.

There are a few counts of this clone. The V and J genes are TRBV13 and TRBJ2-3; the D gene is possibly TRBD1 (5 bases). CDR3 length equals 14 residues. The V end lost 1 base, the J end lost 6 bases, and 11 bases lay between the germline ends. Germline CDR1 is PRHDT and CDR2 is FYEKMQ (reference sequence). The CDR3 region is CASSLDQPGDTQYF. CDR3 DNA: TGTGCCAGCAGCTTAGACCAGCCAGGGGATACGCAGTATTTT.

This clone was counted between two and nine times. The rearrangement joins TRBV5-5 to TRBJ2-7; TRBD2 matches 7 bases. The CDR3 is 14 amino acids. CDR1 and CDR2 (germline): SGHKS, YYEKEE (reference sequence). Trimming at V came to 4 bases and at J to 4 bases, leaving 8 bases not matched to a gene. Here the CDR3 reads CASSRLASGYEQYF. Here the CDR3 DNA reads TGTGCCAGCAGCCGCCTGGCTAGCGGATACGAGCAGTACTTC.

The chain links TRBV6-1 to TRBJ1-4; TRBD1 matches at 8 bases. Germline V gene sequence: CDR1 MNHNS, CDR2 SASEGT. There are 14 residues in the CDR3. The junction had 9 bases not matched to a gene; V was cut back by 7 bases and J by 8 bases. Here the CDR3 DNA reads TGTGCCAGCACCCGGGACAGGATCAAAGAAAAACTGTTTTTT. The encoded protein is CASTRDRIKEKLFF.

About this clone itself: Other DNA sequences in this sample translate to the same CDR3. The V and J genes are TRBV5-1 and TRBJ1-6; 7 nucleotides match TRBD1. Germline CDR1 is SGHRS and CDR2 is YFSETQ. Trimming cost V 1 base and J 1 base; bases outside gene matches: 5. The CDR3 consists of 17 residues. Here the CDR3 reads CASSLIQGGSYNSPLHF. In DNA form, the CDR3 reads TGCGCCAGCAGCTTGATCCAGGGGGGATCCTATAATTCACCCCTCCACTTT.

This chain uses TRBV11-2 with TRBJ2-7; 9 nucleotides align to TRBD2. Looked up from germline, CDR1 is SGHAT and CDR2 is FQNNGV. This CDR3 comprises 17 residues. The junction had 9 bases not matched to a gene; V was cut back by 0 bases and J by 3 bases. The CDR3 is CASSLDALAGVFYEQYF. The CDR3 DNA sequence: TGTGCCAGCAGCTTAGATGCCTTAGCGGGAGTTTTCTACGAGCAGTACTTC.

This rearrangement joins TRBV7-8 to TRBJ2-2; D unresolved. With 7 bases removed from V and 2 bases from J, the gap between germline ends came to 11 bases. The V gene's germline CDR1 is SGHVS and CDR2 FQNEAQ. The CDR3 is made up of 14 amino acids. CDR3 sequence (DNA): TGTGCCAGCACCCTACTATTAAACACCGGGGAGCTGTTTTTT. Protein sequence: CASTLLLNTGELFF.